This T cell receptor (beta chain) was sequenced in a study of blood T cell repertoires in COVID-19. TCRdb's copy holds only in-frame clones and misses some; the assay was immunoSEQ multiplex PCR. The profile shows around 250,000 clones, approximately 84% of them singletons. V was shortened by 3 bases and J by 1 base, with 8 bases between the two germline ends. Germline V gene data show CDR1 as SNHLY and CDR2 as FYNNEI. CDR3 length: 14 amino acids. The receptor was derived from a man aged 35 to 55 who had recovered from COVID-19. Sequencing used PBMCs or T cells enriched from blood (not recorded which). The chain joins TRBV2 to TRBJ2-3, with D unresolved. The CDR3 protein is CASSERSRTDTQYF. The CDR3 DNA is TGTGCCAGCAGTGAGCGGAGCCGCACAGATACGCAGTATTTT.